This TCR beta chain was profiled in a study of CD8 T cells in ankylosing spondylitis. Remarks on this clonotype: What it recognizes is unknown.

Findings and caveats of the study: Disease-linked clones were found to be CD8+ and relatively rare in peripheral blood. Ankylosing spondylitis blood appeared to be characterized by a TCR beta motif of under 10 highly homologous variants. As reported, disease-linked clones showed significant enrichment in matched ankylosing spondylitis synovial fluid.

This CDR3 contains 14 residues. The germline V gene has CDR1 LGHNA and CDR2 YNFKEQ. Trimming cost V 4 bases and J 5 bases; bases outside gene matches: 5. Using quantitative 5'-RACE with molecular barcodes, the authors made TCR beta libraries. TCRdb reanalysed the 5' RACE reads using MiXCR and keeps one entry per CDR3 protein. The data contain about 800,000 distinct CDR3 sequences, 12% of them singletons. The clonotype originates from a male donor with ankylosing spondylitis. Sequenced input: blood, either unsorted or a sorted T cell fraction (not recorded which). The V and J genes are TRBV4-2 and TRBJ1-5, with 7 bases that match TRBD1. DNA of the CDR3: TGTGCCAGCAGCCGCGACAGGGACGATCAGCCCCAGCATTTT. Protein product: CASSRDRDDQPQHF.